A selection of T cell receptor beta chains follows, all from one sample in a study of cytomegalovirus exposure and HLA in healthy donors. The assay was immunoSEQ multiplex PCR, and TCRdb's table has in-frame clones only and misses some. The sample lists more than 85,000 clones, 70% to 90% seen once, with 1.4% in the top ten. Sequenced sample: PBMCs. Source of these receptors: a young woman in good health and CMV-seropositive. Both conserved end residues are part of each CDR3. The D gene is left open where the match is weak. A row's size may be missing; if present it is once, few, many or a size class.

cdr3_aa: CASQGFTNEKLFF; cdr3_nt: TGTGCCAGCCAGGGTTTCACTAATGAAAAACTGTTTTTT; clone_size: once; cdr3_length: 13; j_call: TRBJ1-4; d_call: .; v_call: TRBV7-6
cdr3_aa: CASVGGSLAKNIQYF; cdr3_nt: TGTGCCAGCGTTGGGGGGTCCTTAGCCAAAAACATTCAGTACTTC; clone_size: .; cdr3_length: 15; j_call: TRBJ2-4; d_call: .; v_call: TRBV6-4
cdr3_aa: CASSPTTGKQPQHF; cdr3_nt: TGTGCCAGCAGCCCGACTACAGGGAAACAGCCCCAGCATTTT; clone_size: .; cdr3_length: 14; j_call: TRBJ1-5; d_call: .; v_call: TRBV5-8
cdr3_aa: CAWSFGTGRSETQYF; cdr3_nt: TGTGCCTGGAGCTTCGGGACTGGGAGATCGGAGACCCAGTACTTC; clone_size: .; cdr3_length: 15; j_call: TRBJ2-5; d_call: .; v_call: TRBV30
cdr3_aa: CASKPLRTVNTEAFF; cdr3_nt: TGTGCCAGCAAACCTCTCAGGACAGTTAACACTGAAGCTTTCTTT; clone_size: .; cdr3_length: 15; j_call: TRBJ1-1; d_call: .; v_call: TRBV28
cdr3_aa: CSVVGGNGYTF; cdr3_nt: TGCAGCGTGGTAGGGGGAAATGGCTACACCTTC; clone_size: .; cdr3_length: 11; j_call: TRBJ1-2; d_call: .; v_call: TRBV29-1
cdr3_aa: CASSSRETQYF; cdr3_nt: TGTGCCAGCAGTAGCCGGGAGACCCAGTACTTC; clone_size: .; cdr3_length: 11; j_call: TRBJ2-5; d_call: .; v_call: TRBV6-5
cdr3_aa: CASSVAAGASRNEQFF; cdr3_nt: TGTGCCAGCAGCGTAGCTGCGGGGGCCTCTCGCAATGAGCAGTTCTTC; clone_size: once; cdr3_length: 16; j_call: TRBJ2-1; d_call: .; v_call: TRBV9
cdr3_aa: CASSSGTSGSYEQYF; cdr3_nt: TGTGCCAGCAGCTCGGGGACTAGCGGGAGCTACGAGCAGTACTTC; clone_size: few; cdr3_length: 15; j_call: TRBJ2-7; d_call: TRBD2; v_call: TRBV9
cdr3_aa: CASSLYGELFF; cdr3_nt: TGTGCCAGCAGTTTGTATGGGGAGCTGTTTTTT; clone_size: .; cdr3_length: 11; j_call: TRBJ2-2; d_call: .; v_call: TRBV28
cdr3_aa: CSAPYNEQFF; cdr3_nt: TGCAGTGCCCCTTACAATGAGCAGTTCTTC; clone_size: .; cdr3_length: 10; j_call: TRBJ2-1; d_call: .; v_call: TRBV20-1
cdr3_aa: CASSQPTSVTGELFF; cdr3_nt: TGCGCCAGCAGCCAACCGACTAGCGTAACCGGGGAGCTGTTTTTT; clone_size: once; cdr3_length: 15; j_call: TRBJ2-2; d_call: TRBD2; v_call: TRBV4-1
cdr3_aa: CASSLGQGWNTEAFF; cdr3_nt: TGTGCCAGCAGCCTCGGACAGGGGTGGAACACTGAAGCTTTCTTT; clone_size: .; cdr3_length: 15; j_call: TRBJ1-1; d_call: TRBD1; v_call: TRBV6-1
cdr3_aa: CASSYIGGLDTEAFF; cdr3_nt: TGTGCCAGCAGCTACATCGGGGGGCTTGACACTGAAGCTTTCTTT; clone_size: .; cdr3_length: 15; j_call: TRBJ1-1; d_call: .; v_call: TRBV7-9
cdr3_aa: CASSPPVGDEQYF; cdr3_nt: TGTGCCAGCTCACCACCGGTTGGAGACGAGCAGTACTTC; clone_size: .; cdr3_length: 13; j_call: TRBJ2-7; d_call: .; v_call: TRBV18
cdr3_aa: CASSSGQVCRDTEAFF; cdr3_nt: TGTGCCAGCAGCTCCGGGCAAGTTTGCAGGGACACTGAAGCTTTCTTT; clone_size: .; cdr3_length: 16; j_call: TRBJ1-1; d_call: .; v_call: TRBV21-1
cdr3_aa: CASSITSAVVYTF; cdr3_nt: TGTGCCAGTAGTATTACAAGTGCCGTCGTCTACACCTTC; clone_size: .; cdr3_length: 13; j_call: TRBJ1-2; d_call: .; v_call: TRBV19
cdr3_aa: CASWTGDTEAFF; cdr3_nt: TGTGCCAGCTGGACAGGGGACACTGAAGCTTTCTTT; clone_size: few; cdr3_length: 12; j_call: TRBJ1-1; d_call: .; v_call: TRBV21-1
cdr3_aa: CASSHGGQNLGSGNTIYF; cdr3_nt: TGTGCCAGCAGCCATGGGGGCCAGAACTTAGGCTCTGGAAACACCATATATTTT; clone_size: .; cdr3_length: 18; j_call: TRBJ1-3; d_call: .; v_call: TRBV4-2
cdr3_aa: CASSGGGGGRSGELFF; cdr3_nt: TGTGCCAGCAGTGGGGGAGGTGGCGGGAGGTCCGGGGAGCTGTTTTTT; clone_size: .; cdr3_length: 16; j_call: TRBJ2-2; d_call: TRBD2; v_call: TRBV2
cdr3_aa: CASSLELSSYEQYF; cdr3_nt: TGTGCCAGCAGCTTAGAGCTTAGCTCCTACGAGCAGTACTTC; clone_size: .; cdr3_length: 14; j_call: TRBJ2-7; d_call: .; v_call: TRBV7-2
cdr3_aa: CASSLGGKNTEAFF; cdr3_nt: TGTGCCAGCAGCTTAGGAGGCAAGAACACTGAAGCTTTCTTT; clone_size: .; cdr3_length: 14; j_call: TRBJ1-1; d_call: .; v_call: TRBV11-3
cdr3_aa: CASSPAGWELQETQYF; cdr3_nt: TGTGCCAGCAGCCCGGCGGGGTGGGAGCTCCAAGAGACCCAGTACTTC; clone_size: .; cdr3_length: 16; j_call: TRBJ2-5; d_call: .; v_call: TRBV5-6
cdr3_aa: CASSLERQGAFF; cdr3_nt: TGTGCCAGCAGCTTAGAGAGGCAGGGGGCTTTCTTT; clone_size: .; cdr3_length: 12; j_call: TRBJ1-1; d_call: .; v_call: TRBV13